The entry below gives a single T cell receptor (beta chain) sequence along with its context. What it binds is not known. This entry comes from a study of cytomegalovirus exposure and HLA in healthy donors. Study-level results: Sequencing depth roughly uniform across donors was assumed in presence/absence analyses. More than 150 TCR beta chains were listed as cytomegalovirus-associated.

PCR involved 60 Vbeta and 13 Jbeta primers. This table comes from immunoSEQ multiplex PCR, and its TCRdb copy is limited to in-frame clones, with some not included. The data show about 120,000 clones, around 79% seen once. The germline V and J ends were trimmed by 2 bases and 5 bases, with 15 bases remaining between them. This CDR3 is 15 amino acids long. Germline V gene lookup returns CDR1 LGHNA and CDR2 YNFKEQ. The chain combines TRBV4-2 with TRBJ2-5; TRBD2 might be the D (6 bases). This clonotype was obtained from a woman in her 30s in good health and CMV-seropositive. Sequencing was done on a sample of PBMCs. The CDR3 region is CASSQKAGTGETQYF. CDR3 sequence (DNA): TGTGCCAGCAGCCAAAAGGCGGGAACGGGGGAGACCCAGTACTTC.